The source of this T cell receptor beta chain is a study of spatial heterogeneity in lung cancer. There are many counts of this clonotype. TCRdb reanalysed the 5' RACE reads using MiXCR and keeps one entry per CDR3 protein. The sample records tens of thousands of distinct CDR3 sequences, approximately 12% being singletons. This CDR3 spans 16 amino acids. V lost 2 bases and J 0 bases, leaving 8 bases between the germline ends. Germline V gene lookup returns CDR1 SGHTA and CDR2 FQGNSA. Time point of the sample: sample taken at primary tumor resection. The sample in question was PBMCs, obtained at surgery. The receptor was isolated from a male donor with early-stage non-small cell lung cancer. The rearrangement uses TRBV7-2 and TRBJ2-6; D ambiguous. CDR3 DNA sequence: TGTGCCAGCAGCTTATGGGGAATCTCTGGGGCCAACGTCCTGACTTTC. This sequence encodes CASSLWGISGANVLTF.